This T cell receptor (beta chain) was captured in a study of cytomegalovirus exposure and HLA in healthy donors. Findings and caveats of the study: Researchers catalogued approximately 170 TCR beta chains as cytomegalovirus-associated. Reported performance of the classifier showed diagnosis of cytomegalovirus status with high specificity and sensitivity.

Note on this clone: What it binds is not known.

This CDR3 contains 14 residues. Trimming left V 4 bases short and J 1 base short, with 10 bases between. Germline V gene sequence: CDR1 MDHEN, CDR2 SYDVKM. Profiling relied on immunoSEQ multiplex PCR, and the TCRdb table lists in-frame clones only, not all of them. Among about 180,000 clones listed, 75% to 90% were seen once. This chain uses TRBV28 with TRBJ1-1; weak D call: TRBD1 (5 bases). The sequenced material came from PBMCs. The TCR was taken from a man between 18 and 29 years old in good health and CMV-seropositive. The CDR3 protein is CASSSQVTNTEAFF. CDR3 DNA sequence: TGTGCCAGCAGTTCACAGGTGACGAACACTGAAGCTTTCTTT.